These 15 T cell receptor beta chains share one sample of origin, sequenced in a study of Tregs in tolerant kidney transplant recipients (dated by TCRdb to the late 2010s). This sample's time point label indicates: 6 months after combined kidney and bone marrow transplant. Related donors were used in the transplants with nonmyeloablative bone marrow transplantation, and mixed chimerism was transient in the human trials. Library method: the immunoSEQ multiplex PCR assay. In its TCRdb copy, this immuneACCESS table keeps in-frame sequences only and misses some clones. Where compared with another copy, unresolved V genes explain less than half of these, and the others have no known cause. Recorded for this sample are 65,000 or so clones; over 75% of them occurred a single time. The ten largest make up more than 3% of the sample. Source: CD4+ T cells from blood (PBMCs), taken 6 months after the transplant. The receptors originated from a human patient who received a combined kidney and bone marrow transplant. After transplantation, some T cells may belong to the graft donor instead of the recipient.

The J gene is TRBJ1-3, the V gene TRBV28; D may be TRBD1 (5 bases). CDR3 length equals 14 residues. Looked up from germline, CDR1 is MDHEN and CDR2 is SYDVKM. Trimming pared 2 bases from V and 4 bases from J, leaving 9 bases between. The CDR3 here is CASSLLRVGNTIYF. The CDR3 DNA is TGTGCCAGCAGTTTACTCAGGGTAGGAAACACCATATATTTT.

This sequence joins TRBV9 and TRBJ2-5; TRBD2 matches at 8 bases. This CDR3 spans 12 amino acids. CDR1 is SGDLS, CDR2 YYNGEE, per germline. V lost 4 bases, J lost 4 bases, and 0 bases stayed unmatched. CDR3 DNA sequence: TGTGCCAGCAGCAGCGGGGGAGAGACCCAGTACTTC. Translation gives CASSSGGETQYF. The full variable domain, rest sourced from reference TRBV9 and TRBJ2-5, is DSGVTQTPKHLITATGQRVTLRCSPRSGDLSVYWYQQSLDQGLQFLIQYYNGEERAKGNILERFSAQQFPDLHSELNLSSLELGDSALYFCASSSGGETQYFGPGTRLLVL.

CDR3 sequence reads: CASRLRQRGELFF. The CDR3 DNA reads TGTGCCAGCAGATTACGACAGCGCGGGGAGCTGTTTTTT. The genes are TRBV27 and TRBJ2-2, with a weak D call TRBD1 (5 bases). The germline gives CDR1 MNHEY, CDR2 SMNVEV (reference sequence). This CDR3 has 13 amino acids. Trimming took off 6 bases at V and 7 bases at J, with 12 bases between the two ends.

Here the CDR3 reads CASSTTTRGELFF. CDR3 in DNA: TGTGCCAGTAGTACGACAACCCGCGGGGAGCTGTTTTTT. J is TRBJ2-2 and V is TRBV19; D is unresolved. V lost 4 bases, J lost 7 bases, and 10 bases lay in between. The CDR3 has 13 amino acids. The germline CDR1 and CDR2 sequences are LNHDA and SQIVND (reference sequence).

This rearrangement joins TRBV28 to TRBJ2-2; 13 bases line up with TRBD2. Germline loops: CDR1 MDHEN, CDR2 SYDVKM. The CDR3 contains 19 residues. J lost 6 bases, V lost 5 bases, and 15 bases had no gene match. CDR3 loop: CASSRTLLAGGQKAGELFF. The CDR3 nucleotides read TGTGCCAGCAGTCGAACCTTACTAGCGGGGGGGCAAAAGGCCGGGGAGCTGTTTTTT.

This clone was recorded once. The gene calls are TRBV7-3 and TRBJ2-2, with 10 bases that match TRBD2. Germline V gene lookup returns CDR1 SGHTA and CDR2 FQGTGA. CDR3 length: 15 residues. Trimming removed 4 bases from V and 8 bases from J; junction bases left unmatched: 7. For the CDR3, the DNA is TGTGCCAGCAGCTACGGACTAGCGGTCTCTGGGGAGCTGTTTTTT. The encoded protein is CASSYGLAVSGELFF.

This clone is medium-sized. The genes are TRBV13 and TRBJ2-7; the D gene is possibly TRBD2 (6 bases). V was cut by 8 bases and J by 0 bases, with 17 bases left in between. From germline, CDR1 is PRHDT and CDR2 FYEKMQ (reference sequence). The CDR3 length is 15 residues. CDR3 in DNA: TGTGCCAGCGGACGGGACTCGGAGGGCTCCTACGAGCAGTACTTC. Translation gives CASGRDSEGSYEQYF.

The V call is TRBV5-1, the J call TRBJ2-7; D is perhaps TRBD1 (6 bases). CDR1 is SGHRS and CDR2 is YFSETQ in the germline V gene. This CDR3 comprises 15 residues. V was shortened by 0 bases and J by 3 bases, with 13 bases between the two germline ends. CDR3 protein: CASSLDLTGYYEQYF. The CDR3 nucleotides read TGCGCCAGCAGCTTGGACCTGACAGGATACTACGAGCAGTACTTC.

This chain links TRBV7-2 with TRBJ1-6; no clear D gene. The germline CDR1 and CDR2 sequences are SGHTA and FQGNSA. The CDR3 contains 13 residues. The ends were cut back, 0 bases at V and 8 bases at J, with 5 bases in the middle. The CDR3 nucleotides read TGTGCCAGCAGCTTAGCGCGGTATTCACCCCTCCACTTT. Its protein product is CASSLARYSPLHF.

The rearrangement links TRBV6-1 to TRBJ1-2; D unresolved. Per germline, CDR1 MNHNS and CDR2 SASEGT. The CDR3 length is 14 residues. The ends were cut back, 4 bases at V and 4 bases at J, with 13 bases in the middle. The CDR3 DNA reads as TGTGCCAGCAGTGGGCTCAGCTACAGCTATGGCTACACCTTC. Residues: CASSGLSYSYGYTF.

The rearrangement uses TRBV19 and TRBJ2-1, with 7 nucleotides matching TRBD1. Germline trimming cut 5 bases from V and 4 bases from J; bases unmatched to any gene: 14. In germline, CDR1 is LNHDA, CDR2 SQIVND (reference sequence). The CDR3 totals 17 residues. The CDR3 reads CASSSTPGQNLYNEQFF. The CDR3 DNA reads as TGTGCCAGTAGTTCAACCCCGGGACAGAATCTATACAATGAGCAGTTCTTC.

The rearrangement links TRBV11-3 to TRBJ2-5; perhaps TRBD2 as D (7 bases). CDR3 size: 14 residues. The V end lost 1 base, the J end lost 4 bases, and 10 bases lay between the germline ends. Germline CDR1 and CDR2: SGHNT and YENEEA. CDR3 sequence: CASSLVGGGETQYF. The CDR3, as DNA: TGTGCCAGCAGCTTAGTGGGAGGGGGAGAGACCCAGTACTTC.

The chain joins TRBV7-9 to TRBJ1-1; D is perhaps TRBD1 (5 bases). In germline, CDR1 is SEHNR, CDR2 FQNEAQ (reference sequence). V was trimmed by 1 base and J by 7 bases, leaving 16 bases between them. This CDR3 contains 15 residues. CDR3 in amino acids: CASSLGPRAGVEAFF. The DNA for the CDR3 is TGTGCCAGCAGCTTAGGACCAAGGGCGGGGGTTGAAGCTTTCTTT. Full variable domain (rest looked up from reference TRBV7-9 and TRBJ1-1): DTGVSQNPRHKITKRGQNVTFRCDPISEHNRLYWYRQTLGQGPEFLTYFQNEAQLEKSRLLSDRFSAERPKGSFSTLEIQRTEQGDSAMYLCASSLGPRAGVEAFFGQGTRLTVV.

This clone was counted once. V and J are TRBV21-1 and TRBJ2-3; TRBD2, the table's D call, was not compared with the DNA. TRBV21-1 represents a pseudogene. The CDR3 consists of 18 residues. The chain's CDR3 is CASSTGLAGGLFTDTQYF. DNA of the CDR3: TGTGCCAGCAGCACTGGACTAGCGGGAGGGCTCTTCACAGATACGCAGTATTTT.

The V call is TRBV5-1, the J call TRBJ1-2; 7 positions match TRBD1. CDR1 is SGHRS and CDR2 is YFSETQ in the germline V gene. V gave up 4 bases and J gave up 3 bases; unmatched junction bases: 6. This CDR3 spans 14 amino acids. The CDR3 sequence: CASSPTGTDYGYTF. In nucleotides, the CDR3 is TGCGCCAGCAGCCCGACAGGGACGGACTATGGCTACACCTTC.